Presented here are 28 T cell receptor beta chains from one specimen sequenced in a study of shared clonotypes between healthy human individuals (dated by TCRdb to the early 2020s). Library preparation was by the immunoSEQ multiplex PCR assay. The table comes from immuneACCESS by way of TCRdb, which keeps in-frame sequences with V and J called. Part of the clones is missing from these tables; in studies checked, under half for an unresolved V gene and the rest for unknown reasons. This sample holds 2,100,000 or so clones; almost 96% were observed only once. The ten largest make up roughly 0.13% of the sample. The specimen sequenced was naive CD4+ T cells sorted from blood. The sample's cell subset or site label, in plain terms: CD45RA+ positively selected. All receptors derive from a man younger than 35 in good health.

About this clone: Other nucleotide sequences in the sample specify the same CDR3. The chain couples TRBV6-5 to TRBJ2-7; 7 nucleotides match TRBD1. In germline, CDR1 is MNHEY, CDR2 SVGAGI. The trim removed 5 bases at V and 1 base at J, leaving 2 bases unmatched. The CDR3 spans 13 residues. CDR3 sequence: CASSKGQSYEQYF. The DNA of the CDR3 is TGTGCCAGCAGTAAGGGACAGTCCTACGAGCAGTACTTC.

Concerning this clone: Other DNA variants within this sample encode the same CDR3. The chain combines TRBV4-3 with TRBJ2-7, with 9 nucleotides matching TRBD2. Looked up from germline, CDR1 is LGHNA and CDR2 is YSLEER. V lost 1 base to trimming and J lost 1 base; unmatched junction nucleotides: 2. This CDR3 spans 15 amino acids. CDR3 bases: TGCGCCAGCAGCCAAGGGCTAGCGGGATCCTACGAGCAGTACTTC. The encoded protein is CASSQGLAGSYEQYF.

This chain joins TRBV5-1 and TRBJ2-1, with a possible D match to TRBD1 (5 bases). CDR3 length: 17 amino acids. The germline CDR1 and CDR2 sequences are SGHRS and YFSETQ. Trimming cost V 4 bases and J 0 bases, with 17 bases left between them. In DNA, the CDR3 is TGCGCCAGCAGCCCAACCCTTGGACAAAGCTCCTACAATGAGCAGTTCTTC. Its translation: CASSPTLGQSSYNEQFF. Supplemented by reference TRBV5-1 and TRBJ2-1, the full variable domain reads KAGVTQTPRYLIKTRGQQVTLSCSPISGHRSVSWYQQTPGQGLQFLFEYFSETQRNKGNFPGRFSGRQFSNSRSEMNVSTLELGDSALYLCASSPTLGQSSYNEQFFGPGTRLTVL.

This sequence joins TRBV6-5 and TRBJ2-3; a possible D gene is TRBD2 (5 bases). Germline values: CDR1 MNHEY, CDR2 SVGAGI. The CDR3 contains 13 residues. Trimming left V 0 bases short and J 7 bases short, with 8 bases between. The CDR3 here is CASSYSRANTQYF. CDR3 nucleotide sequence: TGTGCCAGCAGTTACTCGAGGGCGAATACGCAGTATTTT.

The chain links TRBV5-1 to TRBJ2-5; 10 bases match TRBD1. Germline CDR1 is SGHRS and CDR2 is YFSETQ. CDR3 length: 19 amino acids. Trimming cost V 4 bases and J 2 bases; bases outside gene matches: 17. The CDR3 nucleotides are TGCGCCAGCAGCCGGACAGGGGGGCGAGGGCGGGATTTGCAAGAGACCCAGTACTTC. Residues: CASSRTGGRGRDLQETQYF.

V and J are TRBV2 and TRBJ2-1; D possibly corresponds to TRBD1 (5 bases). Per the germline V gene, CDR1 is SNHLY and CDR2 is FYNNEI. V lost 5 bases and J lost 0, with 11 bases in between. CDR3 length equals 15 residues. This chain's CDR3 is CASSKQELSYNEQFF. As DNA, the CDR3 is TGTGCCAGCAGTAAACAGGAACTCTCCTACAATGAGCAGTTCTTC. The full variable domain, its missing parts supplied by reference TRBV2 and TRBJ2-1, is EPEVTQTPSHQVTQMGQEVILRCVPISNHLYFYWYRQILGQKVEFLVSFYNNEISEKSEIFDDQFSVERPDGSNFTLKIRSTKLEDSAMYFCASSKQELSYNEQFFGPGTRLTVL.

The chain recombines TRBV6-1 with TRBJ1-6; TRBD1 is a possible D gene (5 bases). Trimming stripped 8 bases from V and 3 bases from J, with 11 bases between. This CDR3 has 14 residues. Germline V lookup: CDR1 MNHNS, CDR2 SASEGT. The CDR3 DNA follows: TGTGCCAGCTTTACAGGCAGCTATAATTCACCCCTCCACTTT. Its translation is CASFTGSYNSPLHF.

The gene calls are TRBV6-1 and TRBJ1-2; D not resolved. From germline, CDR1 is MNHNS and CDR2 SASEGT. The CDR3 loop spans 16 amino acids. V dropped 2 bases and J dropped 2 bases, with 15 bases sitting between them. The CDR3, as DNA: TGTGCCAGCAGTGAACTAGGGTTTTACGGCAACTATGGCTACACCTTC. The encoded protein is CASSELGFYGNYGYTF.

The table lists this clone with a count of one. The chain employs TRBV2 and TRBJ1-4, with D possibly being TRBD1 (6 bases). The CDR3 spans 16 residues. The germline V gene encodes CDR1 SNHLY and CDR2 FYNNEI. V was clipped by 3 bases and J by 4 bases, with 15 bases between them. The CDR3, as DNA: TGTGCCAGCAGTGAGCGTGGGACAACTAATAATGAAAAACTGTTTTTT. It is translated as CASSERGTTNNEKLFF.

This clone was detected once. The rearrangement joins TRBV19 to TRBJ2-7; D uncertain. The CDR3 runs 12 residues. Deletions cut 5 bases from V and 4 bases from J, with 9 bases between. Per the germline V gene, CDR1 is LNHDA and CDR2 is SQIVND (reference sequence). The CDR3 sequence: CASSPDNYEQYF. In nucleotides, the CDR3 is TGTGCCAGTAGTCCCGACAATTACGAGCAGTACTTC.

This chain connects TRBV5-1 to TRBJ2-7; maybe TRBD1 (6 bases). Trimming cost V 0 bases and J 6 bases, with 13 bases left between them. Germline lookup yields CDR1 SGHRS and CDR2 YFSETQ. This CDR3 contains 14 residues. The CDR3 nucleotides read TGCGCCAGCAGCTTGGGAACCGGGACACTCGAGCAGTACTTC. This encodes CASSLGTGTLEQYF.

J is TRBJ1-5 and V is TRBV4-1, with D hard to call. CDR3 size: 15 residues. V lost 0 bases and J 3 bases, leaving 9 bases between the germline ends. In germline, CDR1 is MGHRA, CDR2 YSYEKL. The CDR3 bases are TGCGCCAGCAGCCAAGAAGCACAGCTCAATCAGCCCCAGCATTTT. It codes for CASSQEAQLNQPQHF.

The V gene is TRBV7-6, the J gene TRBJ1-1, with D perhaps matching TRBD1 (6 bases). Trimming pared 3 bases from V and 2 bases from J, leaving 13 bases between. CDR1 is SGHVS, CDR2 FNYEAQ, per germline. This CDR3 has 15 amino acids. The CDR3 DNA reads TGTGCCAGCAGCTTGGGAAGGACAGATAACACTGAAGCTTTCTTT. Amino acids: CASSLGRTDNTEAFF.

DNA for the CDR3: TGCGCCAGCAGTGATGGGGCAGGGGAAGAAAAACTGTTTTTT. It is translated as CASSDGAGEEKLFF. The chain employs TRBV10-2 and TRBJ1-4; weak D call: TRBD1 (6 bases). This CDR3 has 14 amino acids. Deletions cut 3 bases from V and 8 bases from J, with 13 bases between. Per the germline V gene, CDR1 is WSHSY and CDR2 is SAAADI.

The J gene is TRBJ2-1, the V gene TRBV6-4; D might be TRBD2 (5 bases). Trimming shortened V by 11 bases and J by 3 bases, and 20 bases separated the two germline ends. This CDR3 contains 15 residues. Germline CDR1 and CDR2: MRHNA and SNTAGT. CDR3 amino acids: CARPGVNPYYNEQFF. The CDR3 DNA reads as TGTGCCCGCCCCGGGGTCAATCCTTACTACAATGAGCAGTTCTTC.

In regard to this clone: This sample also contains other DNA sequences that code for the same CDR3. The chain is built from TRBV7-8 and TRBJ2-2; unclear D gene. The CDR3 is 13 amino acids. Germline values: CDR1 SGHVS, CDR2 FQNEAQ. V was trimmed by 0 bases and J by 3 bases, leaving 2 bases between them. The CDR3 protein is CASSLAHTGELFF. The DNA for the CDR3 is TGTGCCAGCAGCTTAGCCCACACCGGGGAGCTGTTTTTT.

Comments on this clone: This sample includes further DNA sequences coding for the same CDR3. The chain has TRBV7-9 and TRBJ2-7; D is uncertain. The germline gives CDR1 SEHNR, CDR2 FQNEAQ (reference sequence). Trimming left V 0 bases short and J 1 base short, with 7 bases between. The CDR3 has 14 amino acids. CDR3 sequence: CASSLAGLSYEQYF. The CDR3 region has the DNA TGTGCCAGCAGCTTAGCGGGCCTATCCTACGAGCAGTACTTC.

The V and J genes are TRBV30 and TRBJ1-3, with D uncertain. Trimming shortened V by 3 bases and J by 0 bases, and 9 bases separated the two germline ends. Germline V CDR1 and CDR2: GTSNPN, SVGIG (reference sequence). The length of the CDR3 is 14 residues. The CDR3 DNA follows: TGTGCCTGGAGCGGTGATGGCTCTGGAAACACCATATATTTT. Its protein is CAWSGDGSGNTIYF. Combining the CDR3 with reference TRBV30 and TRBJ1-3 gives the whole variable domain SQTIHQWPATLVQPVGSPLSLECTVEGTSNPNLYWYRQAAGRGLQLLFYSVGIGQISSEVPQNLSASRPQDRQFILSSKKLLLSDSGFYLCAWSGDGSGNTIYFGEGSWLTVV.

Of note for this clone: The same CDR3 also results from other DNA sequences found in this sample. The chain joins TRBV5-1 to TRBJ1-5; a weak D match, TRBD1 (6 bases). The V end lost 4 bases, the J end lost 1 base, and 12 bases lay between the germline ends. This CDR3 has 15 amino acids. Germline-derived CDR1 and CDR2 are SGHRS and YFSETQ. The CDR3 DNA reads as TGCGCCAGCAGCCCTGGAGGGGGGAGCAATCAGCCCCAGCATTTT. This codes for CASSPGGGSNQPQHF.

The V call is TRBV4-3, the J call TRBJ2-5; 7 positions agree with TRBD1. The CDR3 length is 15 residues. Germline CDR1 LGHNA, CDR2 YSLEER. Germline trimming cut 0 bases from V and 7 bases from J; bases unmatched to any gene: 8. Here the CDR3 DNA reads TGCGCCAGCAGCCAAGAGCGGCAGGGGGTCGGGACCCAGTACTTC. Translation gives CASSQERQGVGTQYF.

The rearrangement uses TRBV7-9 and TRBJ2-5; a weak D match, TRBD2 (5 bases). CDR3 length: 13 amino acids. V shed 2 bases and J shed 3 bases, with 7 bases lying between them. Germline V lookup: CDR1 SEHNR, CDR2 FQNEAQ (reference sequence). The CDR3 loop reads CASSLFGEETQYF. CDR3 coding DNA: TGTGCCAGCAGCTTATTCGGGGAAGAGACCCAGTACTTC.

The rearrangement joins TRBV6-6 to TRBJ2-1; D may match TRBD1 or TRBD2 (5 bases each). V was clipped by 2 bases and J by 9 bases, with 11 bases between them. Germline V gene data show CDR1 as MNHNY and CDR2 as SVGAGI (reference sequence). The CDR3 contains 13 residues. CDR3 DNA: TGTGCCAGCAGTTACATAGATGGGGGTGAGCAGTTCTTC. Translation gives CASSYIDGGEQFF.

The rearrangement joins TRBV20-1 to TRBJ2-7, with D unresolved. With 4 bases removed from V and 0 bases from J, the gap between germline ends came to 4 bases. This CDR3 contains 11 residues. CDR1 and CDR2 (germline): DFQATT, SNEGSKA (reference sequence). CDR3 DNA sequence: TGCAGTGCTATAACCTCCTACGAGCAGTACTTC. It encodes CSAITSYEQYF.

The chain carries TRBV7-2 and TRBJ1-6; no firm D call. Per germline, CDR1 SGHTA and CDR2 FQGNSA. V was shortened by 1 base and J by 1 base, with 8 bases between the two germline ends. This CDR3 has 16 residues. The CDR3 nucleotides are TGTGCCAGCAGCTTAGGGAGGAAATCCTATAATTCACCCCTCCACTTT. Its translation is CASSLGRKSYNSPLHF.

The chain recombines TRBV12-2 with TRBJ2-5; the table assigns TRBD2, which was not confirmed against the DNA. TRBV12-2 is given as a pseudogene. The length of the CDR3 is 16 residues. CDR3 loop: CASRLFRRTGEETQYF. The CDR3 DNA follows: TGTGCAAGTCGCCTATTCAGGAGGACCGGGGAAGAGACCCAGTACTTC.

The chain is built from TRBV5-4 and TRBJ2-5, with D unresolved. V gave up 0 bases and J gave up 13 bases, with 13 bases separating them. The length of the CDR3 is 12 residues. CDR1 is SGHNT and CDR2 is YYREEE in the germline V gene (reference sequence). The chain's CDR3 is CASSLDSEPRYF. CDR3 bases: TGTGCCAGCAGCTTGGACAGCGAGCCTCGGTACTTC.

This clone was recorded only once. The gene calls are TRBV6-1 and TRBJ2-7, with D perhaps TRBD1 (6 bases). The V gene lost 6 bases and the J gene lost 3 bases, with 9 bases spanning the gap. Germline V lookup: CDR1 MNHNS, CDR2 SASEGT. The CDR3 covers 12 residues. CDR3 loop: CASRLGHYEQYF. CDR3 nucleotides: TGTGCCAGCAGATTGGGACACTACGAGCAGTACTTC.

The rearrangement links TRBV5-4 to TRBJ2-3; tentative D call: TRBD1 (6 bases). The germline V gene has CDR1 SGHNT and CDR2 YYREEE (reference sequence). CDR3 length equals 14 residues. V lost 4 bases, J lost 2 bases, and 11 bases lay in between. CDR3 loop: CASSPDRTTDTQYF. The CDR3 DNA follows: TGTGCCAGCAGCCCTGACAGGACCACAGATACGCAGTATTTT.